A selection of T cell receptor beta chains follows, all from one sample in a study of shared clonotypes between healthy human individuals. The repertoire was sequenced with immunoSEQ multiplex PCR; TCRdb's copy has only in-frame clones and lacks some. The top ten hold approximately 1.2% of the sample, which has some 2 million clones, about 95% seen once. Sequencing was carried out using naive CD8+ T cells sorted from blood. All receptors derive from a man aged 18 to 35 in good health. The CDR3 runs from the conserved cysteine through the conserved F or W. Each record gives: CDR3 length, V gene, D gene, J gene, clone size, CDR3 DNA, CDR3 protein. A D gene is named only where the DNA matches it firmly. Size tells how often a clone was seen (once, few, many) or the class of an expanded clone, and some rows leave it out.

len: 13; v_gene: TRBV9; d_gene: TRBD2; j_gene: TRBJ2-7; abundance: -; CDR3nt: TGTGCCAGCAGCGTATCTAGCGGATACGAGCAGTACTTC; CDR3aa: CASSVSSGYEQYF
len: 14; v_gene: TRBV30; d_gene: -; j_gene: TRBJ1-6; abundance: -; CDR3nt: TGTGCCTGGAGTGTTGGGCCAGGCCCATCACCCCTCCACTTT; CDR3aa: CAWSVGPGPSPLHF
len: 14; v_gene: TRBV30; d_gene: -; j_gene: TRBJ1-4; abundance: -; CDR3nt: TGTGCCTGGAGAGGAGGCCACTCTAATGAAAAACTGTTTTTT; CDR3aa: CAWRGGHSNEKLFF
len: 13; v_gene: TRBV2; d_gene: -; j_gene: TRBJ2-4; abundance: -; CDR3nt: TGTGCCAGCAGTGAATACAGGGAGGACATTCAGTACTTC; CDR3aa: CASSEYREDIQYF
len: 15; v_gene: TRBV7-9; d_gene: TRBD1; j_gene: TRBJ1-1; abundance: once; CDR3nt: TGTGCCAGCAGCCCGACAGGGGGCGTGAACACTGAAGCTTTCTTT; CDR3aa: CASSPTGGVNTEAFF
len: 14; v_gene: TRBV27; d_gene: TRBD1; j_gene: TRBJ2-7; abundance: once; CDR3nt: TGTGCCAGCAGTTTATCGGACAGGGGTTACGAGCAGTACTTC; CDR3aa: CASSLSDRGYEQYF
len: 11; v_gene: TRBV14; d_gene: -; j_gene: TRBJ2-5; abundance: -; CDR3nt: TGTGCCAGCAGTTTACTAGAGACCCAGTACTTC; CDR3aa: CASSLLETQYF
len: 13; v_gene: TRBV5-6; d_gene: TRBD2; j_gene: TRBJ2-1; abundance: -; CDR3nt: TGTGCCAGCAGCGCCGGACTAGTCAGTGAGCAGTTCTTC; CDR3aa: CASSAGLVSEQFF
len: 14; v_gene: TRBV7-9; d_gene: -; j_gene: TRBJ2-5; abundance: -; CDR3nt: TGTGCCAGCAGCCCCCGGAGGGATCAAGAGACCCAGTACTTC; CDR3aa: CASSPRRDQETQYF
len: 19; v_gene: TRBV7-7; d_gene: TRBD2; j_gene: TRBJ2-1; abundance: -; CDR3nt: TGTGCTAGCAGCCCTTACTATGCGGGAGCTCCCCGGATCTACAATGAGCAGTTCTTC; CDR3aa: CASSPYYAGAPRIYNEQFF
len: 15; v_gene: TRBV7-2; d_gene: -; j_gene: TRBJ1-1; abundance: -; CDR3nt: TGTGCCAGCAGCTTAATTCAATGGGGTGGTACTGAAGCTTTCTTT; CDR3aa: CASSLIQWGGTEAFF
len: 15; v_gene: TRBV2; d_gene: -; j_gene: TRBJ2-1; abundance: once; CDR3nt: TGTGCCAGCAGAGGCGGGGTTAGCTCCTACAATGAGCAGTTCTTC; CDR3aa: CASRGGVSSYNEQFF
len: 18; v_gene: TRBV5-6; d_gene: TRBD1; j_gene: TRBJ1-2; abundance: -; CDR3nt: TGTGCCAGCAGCCCGTACTCTGGCGGGACAGGCGAGAACTATGGCTACACCTTC; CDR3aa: CASSPYSGGTGENYGYTF
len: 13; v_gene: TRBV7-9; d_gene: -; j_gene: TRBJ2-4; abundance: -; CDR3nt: TGTGCCAGCAGCTTAAAGGGCACAAACATTCAGTACTTC; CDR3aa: CASSLKGTNIQYF
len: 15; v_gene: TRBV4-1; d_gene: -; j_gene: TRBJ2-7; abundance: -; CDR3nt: TGCGCCAGCAGCCAGAGGGGGGGTACCATCCTCGAGCAGTACTTC; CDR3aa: CASSQRGGTILEQYF
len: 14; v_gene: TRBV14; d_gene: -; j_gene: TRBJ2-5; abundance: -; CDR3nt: TGTGCCAGCAGCCAAGTCAGGAGCCAAGAGACCCAGTACTTC; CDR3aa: CASSQVRSQETQYF
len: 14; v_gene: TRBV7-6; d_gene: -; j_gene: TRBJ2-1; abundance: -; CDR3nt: TGTGCCAGCAGCACAGGGCCCTTCTACAATGAGCAGTTCTTC; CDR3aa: CASSTGPFYNEQFF
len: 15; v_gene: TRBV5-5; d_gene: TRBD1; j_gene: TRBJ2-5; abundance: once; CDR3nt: TGTGCCAGCAGCTACGAGACAGGGTGGGCCGAGACCCAGTACTTC; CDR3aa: CASSYETGWAETQYF
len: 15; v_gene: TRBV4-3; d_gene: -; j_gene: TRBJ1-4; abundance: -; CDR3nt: TGCGCCAGCAGCCGGAGTAGCGGGGATAATGAAAAACTGTTTTTT; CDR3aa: CASSRSSGDNEKLFF
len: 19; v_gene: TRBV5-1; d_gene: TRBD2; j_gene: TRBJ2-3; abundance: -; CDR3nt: TGCGCCAGCAGCTTGGACGGGCTAGCGGGGGGGCCGGGCACAGATACGCAGTATTTT; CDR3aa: CASSLDGLAGGPGTDTQYF
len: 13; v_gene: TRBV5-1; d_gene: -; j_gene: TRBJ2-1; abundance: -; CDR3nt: TGCGCCAGCAGGCCGACTAGCTACAATGAGCAGTTCTTC; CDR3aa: CASRPTSYNEQFF
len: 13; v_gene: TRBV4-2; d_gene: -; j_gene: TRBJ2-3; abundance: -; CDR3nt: TGTGCCAGCAGCCAAAGGAGGGCAGATACGCAGTATTTT; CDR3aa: CASSQRRADTQYF
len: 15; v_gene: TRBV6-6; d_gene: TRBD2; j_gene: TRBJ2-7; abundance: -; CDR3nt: TGTGCCAGCAGCTTAGCGGGGGGACTCTCCTACGAGCAGTACTTC; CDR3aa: CASSLAGGLSYEQYF
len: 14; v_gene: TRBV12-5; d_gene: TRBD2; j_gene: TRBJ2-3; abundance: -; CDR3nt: TGTGCTAGTGTAAAGCGGGGAAGCACAGATACGCAGTATTTT; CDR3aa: CASVKRGSTDTQYF
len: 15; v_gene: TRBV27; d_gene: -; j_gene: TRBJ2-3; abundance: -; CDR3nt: TGTGCCAGCAGTTTACTGACGGGACACCTAGATACGCAGTATTTT; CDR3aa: CASSLLTGHLDTQYF
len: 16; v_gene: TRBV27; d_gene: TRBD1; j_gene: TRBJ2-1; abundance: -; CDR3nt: TGTGCCAGCAGTTTCTCACAGGGGGAGAGGTACAATGAGCAGTTCTTC; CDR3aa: CASSFSQGERYNEQFF
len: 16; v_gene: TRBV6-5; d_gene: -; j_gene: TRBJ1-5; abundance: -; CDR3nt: TGTGCCAGCAGTTACTCGTTCCAGGATAGCAATCAGCCCCAGCATTTT; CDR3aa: CASSYSFQDSNQPQHF
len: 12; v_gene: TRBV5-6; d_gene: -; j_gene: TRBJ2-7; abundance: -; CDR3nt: TGTGCCTCCAGAGTGGGGGGACGGGAGCAGTACTTC; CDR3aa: CASRVGGREQYF
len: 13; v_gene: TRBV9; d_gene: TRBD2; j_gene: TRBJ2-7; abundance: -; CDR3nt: TGTGCCAGCAGCGTAGAACTAGCGGGGGAGCAGTACTTC; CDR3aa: CASSVELAGEQYF
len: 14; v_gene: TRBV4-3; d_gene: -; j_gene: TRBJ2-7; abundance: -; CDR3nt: TGCGCCAGCAGCCAAGATTTGGGATCCTACGAGCAGTACTTC; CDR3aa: CASSQDLGSYEQYF
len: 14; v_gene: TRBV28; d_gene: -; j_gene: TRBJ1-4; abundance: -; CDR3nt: TGTGCCAGCACCCCCCCGACAACTAATGAAAAACTGTTTTTT; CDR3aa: CASTPPTTNEKLFF
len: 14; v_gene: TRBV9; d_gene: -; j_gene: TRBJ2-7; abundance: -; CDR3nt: TGTGCCAGCAGCGTAGGAGGGGCGCGCAACGAGCAGTACTTC; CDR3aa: CASSVGGARNEQYF
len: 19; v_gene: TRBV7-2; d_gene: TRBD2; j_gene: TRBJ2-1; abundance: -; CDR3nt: TGTGCCAGCAGCCCCTTAGGGCTAGCGGGATCTTTAAGGACAATAGAGCAGTTCTTC; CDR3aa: CASSPLGLAGSLRTIEQFF
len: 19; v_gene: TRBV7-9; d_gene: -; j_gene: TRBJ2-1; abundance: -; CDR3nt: TGTGCCAGCAGCCCCGCTGCCCTCGGGCAGGGCCTCTCCTACAATGAGCAGTTCTTC; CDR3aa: CASSPAALGQGLSYNEQFF
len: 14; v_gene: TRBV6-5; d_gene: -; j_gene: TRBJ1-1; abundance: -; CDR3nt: TGTGCCAGCAGTTACTCGTTAGGGGCCACTGAAGCTTTCTTT; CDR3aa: CASSYSLGATEAFF
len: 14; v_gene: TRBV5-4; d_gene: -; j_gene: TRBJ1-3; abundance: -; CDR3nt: TGTGCCAGCAGCTTGGATGGATCTGGAAACACCATATATTTT; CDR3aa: CASSLDGSGNTIYF
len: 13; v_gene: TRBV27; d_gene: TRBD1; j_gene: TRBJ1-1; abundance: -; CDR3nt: TGTGCCAGCAGTTTTCAGGGGGGTACTGAAGCTTTCTTT; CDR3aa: CASSFQGGTEAFF
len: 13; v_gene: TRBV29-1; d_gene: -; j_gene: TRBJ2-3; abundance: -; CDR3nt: TGCAGCGTTCTACCCCAAAATGCAGATACGCAGTATTTT; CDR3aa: CSVLPQNADTQYF
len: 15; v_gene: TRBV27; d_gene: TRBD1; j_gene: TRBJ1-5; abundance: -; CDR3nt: TGTGCCAGCAGTGTTACAGGGGTTAGCAATCAGCCCCAGCATTTT; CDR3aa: CASSVTGVSNQPQHF
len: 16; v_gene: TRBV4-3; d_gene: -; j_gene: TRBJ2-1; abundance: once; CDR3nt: TGCGCCAGCAGCCAAGACGCGGACCTAACCTACAATGAGCAGTTCTTC; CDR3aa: CASSQDADLTYNEQFF
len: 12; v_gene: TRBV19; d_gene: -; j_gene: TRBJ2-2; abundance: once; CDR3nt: TGTGCCAGTAGTACTATAACCGGGGAGCTGTTTTTT; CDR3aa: CASSTITGELFF
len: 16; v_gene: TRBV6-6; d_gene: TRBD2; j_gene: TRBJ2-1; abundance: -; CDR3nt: TGTGCCAGCAGCGAGATGGGTACTAGCGTCTGGGATGAGCAGTTCTTC; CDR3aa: CASSEMGTSVWDEQFF
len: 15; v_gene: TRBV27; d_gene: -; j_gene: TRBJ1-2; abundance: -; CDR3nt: TGTGCCAGCAGTTTAAGTCCCTTTCCGTCGCAAGGCTACACCTTC; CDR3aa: CASSLSPFPSQGYTF
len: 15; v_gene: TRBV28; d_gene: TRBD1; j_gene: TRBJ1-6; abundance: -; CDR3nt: TGTGCCAGCAGTTTACTCCAGGGGGCTAATTCACCCCTCCACTTT; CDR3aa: CASSLLQGANSPLHF
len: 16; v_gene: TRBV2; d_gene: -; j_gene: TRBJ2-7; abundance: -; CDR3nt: TGTGCCAGCAGTGAAGATAGTGTCTCCCAGGTTGTCGAGCAGTACTTC; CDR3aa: CASSEDSVSQVVEQYF
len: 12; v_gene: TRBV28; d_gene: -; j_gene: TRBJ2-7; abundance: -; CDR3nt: TGTGCCAGCAGCCTGTGGGGACTCGAGCAGTACTTC; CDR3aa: CASSLWGLEQYF
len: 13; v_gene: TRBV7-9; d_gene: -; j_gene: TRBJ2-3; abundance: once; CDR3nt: TGTGCCAGCAGCTTAGTAGCGGATCGGACGCAGTATTTT; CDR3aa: CASSLVADRTQYF
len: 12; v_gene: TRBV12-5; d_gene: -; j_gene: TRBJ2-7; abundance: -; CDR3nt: TGTGCTAGTGGTTTGAGCAGGGACGAGCAGTACTTC; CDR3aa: CASGLSRDEQYF
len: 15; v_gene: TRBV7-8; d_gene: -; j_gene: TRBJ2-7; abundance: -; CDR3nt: TGTGCCAGCAGCCAGGAGGTCTCACTCACCTACGAGCAGTACTTC; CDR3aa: CASSQEVSLTYEQYF
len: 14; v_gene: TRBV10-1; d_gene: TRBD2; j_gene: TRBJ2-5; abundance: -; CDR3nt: TGCGCCAGCAGTGCTAGCGGGAGTGAAGAGACCCAGTACTTC; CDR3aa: CASSASGSEETQYF
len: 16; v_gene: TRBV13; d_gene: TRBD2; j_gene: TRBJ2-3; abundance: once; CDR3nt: TGTGCCAGTAGCAAAACTAGCGGGGGGAGCACAGATACGCAGTATTTT; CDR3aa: CASSKTSGGSTDTQYF
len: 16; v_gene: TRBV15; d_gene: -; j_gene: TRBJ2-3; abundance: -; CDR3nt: TGTGCCACCAGGCCAGACGGGGCGTCGTCCACAGATACGCAGTATTTT; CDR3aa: CATRPDGASSTDTQYF
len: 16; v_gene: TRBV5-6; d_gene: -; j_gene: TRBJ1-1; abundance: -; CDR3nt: TGTGCCAGCAGCCCTGACCCCGGCGGGGTTGACACTGAAGCTTTCTTT; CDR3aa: CASSPDPGGVDTEAFF
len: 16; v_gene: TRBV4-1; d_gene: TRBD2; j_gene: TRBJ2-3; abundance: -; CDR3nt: TGCGCCAGCAGCCAAGTTAGCGGGGGCGCGGCAGATACGCAGTATTTT; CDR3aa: CASSQVSGGAADTQYF
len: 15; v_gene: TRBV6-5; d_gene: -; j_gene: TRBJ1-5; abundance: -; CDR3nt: TGTGCCAGCAGTTCCGGGCCCAGTGGAGGTCAGCCCCAGCATTTT; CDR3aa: CASSSGPSGGQPQHF
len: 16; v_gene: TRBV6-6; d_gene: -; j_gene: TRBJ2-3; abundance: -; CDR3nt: TGTGCCAGCAGTTACTCTAGGGACGAGATAACAGATACGCAGTATTTT; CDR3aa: CASSYSRDEITDTQYF
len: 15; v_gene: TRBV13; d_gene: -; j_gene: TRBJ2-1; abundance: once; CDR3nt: TGTGCCAGCAGCTTAGAAGGGGGAGAGGTAAATGAGCAGTTCTTC; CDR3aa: CASSLEGGEVNEQFF